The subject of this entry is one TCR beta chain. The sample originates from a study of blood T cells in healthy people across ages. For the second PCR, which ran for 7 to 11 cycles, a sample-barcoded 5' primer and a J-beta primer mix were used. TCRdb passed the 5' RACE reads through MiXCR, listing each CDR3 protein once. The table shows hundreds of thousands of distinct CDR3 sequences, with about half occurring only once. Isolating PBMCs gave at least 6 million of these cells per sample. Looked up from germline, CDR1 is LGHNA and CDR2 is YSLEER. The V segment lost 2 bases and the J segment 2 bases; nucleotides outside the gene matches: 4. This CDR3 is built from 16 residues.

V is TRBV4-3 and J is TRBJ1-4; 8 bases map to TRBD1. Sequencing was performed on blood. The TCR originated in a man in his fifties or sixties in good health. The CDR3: CASSQSRQGTNEKLFF. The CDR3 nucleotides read TGCGCCAGCAGCCAAAGCAGACAGGGGACTAATGAAAAACTGTTTTTT.